The entry below describes one T cell receptor beta chain. These data originate in a study of blood T cell repertoires in COVID-19. Study-wide background: From T cells, B-cell-depleted T cells, or PBMCs came the material, which was cDNA or gDNA.

Germline V CDR1 and CDR2: LNHNV, YYDKDF (reference sequence). V lost 1 base and J 4 bases, leaving 13 bases between the germline ends. This CDR3 spans 15 amino acids. The table came from immunoSEQ multiplex PCR; TCRdb's copy has only in-frame clones and leaves some out. The sample lists under 200,000 clones, roughly 88% occurring once. This receptor was obtained from a young man with acute or convalescent COVID-19. Sequences were obtained from peripheral blood. The chain recombines TRBV15 with TRBJ1-1; D perhaps matches TRBD1 (5 bases). The CDR3 loop is CATSRVVQGGTEAFF. CDR3 DNA sequence: TGTGCCACCAGCAGAGTCGTCCAGGGTGGCACTGAAGCTTTCTTT.